This T cell receptor beta chain was retrieved from a study of T-cell memory formation after mild COVID-19. Study information: Most TCR clusters belonged to a single donor.

This clonotype was recorded a few times. TCRdb itself ran the 5' RACE reads through MiXCR, one entry per CDR3 protein. This table holds roughly 400,000 distinct CDR3 sequences, 15% to 20% found once. This TCR derives from a man between 18 and 29 years old who had mild COVID-19 (a few samples of this study predate the infection). Cell type and time point are not known. The specimen sequenced was PBMCs or a T cell subset sorted from them (not recorded which).

The CDR3 here is CASSHPSGGDETQYF. DNA of the CDR3: TGCGCCAGCAGCCACCCTAGCGGGGGAGACGAGACCCAGTACTTC. The chain joins TRBV4-1 to TRBJ2-5; 10 nucleotides agree with TRBD2. Per the germline V gene, CDR1 is MGHRA and CDR2 is YSYEKL. CDR3 length: 15 residues. The junction had 6 bases not matched to a gene; V was cut back by 3 bases and J by 5 bases.